This TCR beta chain emerged from a study of immune cell composition in non-small cell lung cancer (dated by TCRdb to about 2017). General notes on the study: Histologic subtype was assigned using H&E plus p63, CK5, Napsin A and TTF-1 immunohistochemistry, mainly lung adenocarcinoma or squamous cell carcinoma. TCR-beta sequencing from Adaptive Biotechnologies was done on 34 to 40 paired sets of NSCLC tumour and non-adjacent lung specimens and on roughly 24 tumour-only specimens. Supplementary cohort #1, under twelve lung adenocarcinoma cases, had paired tumour/lung TCR-beta sequencing and TIL populations generated to assess tumour reactivity. Several tumour specimens with TCR-beta data were rare histological subtypes and were excluded from the subtype comparisons.

Summary of the overall study and its limitations: No significant correlation was found between tumour TCR-beta clonality and smoking pack-years. In approximately 10 adenocarcinoma cases, a strong correlation was found between maximal tumour-associated clone frequency and TIL tumour reactivity, whereas no such correlation was found between overall clonality and TIL tumour reactivity. The reactivity cohort contained only around eleven cases, and the tumour-reactive clones were not shown to have sequences in common with the dominant in vivo tumour-associated clones. Nearly half of NSCLC cases had tumour-associated clones >0.5%, with more than 70% of squamous carcinomas showing such clones compared with 30% to 40% of adenocarcinomas.

TCR-beta CDR3 regions were amplified from genomic DNA by a two-step multiplex PCR, with the second step adding Illumina-compatible adaptors. As a commercial immunoSEQ service, TCR-beta immunosequencing was carried out on an Illumina platform. From the authors' description of their analysis: Repertoires were described by productive clonality and by Top 10 Clones, which is the percentage of T-cell templates coming from the ten most frequent sequences. Productive clonality ranged from 0 to 1, with 1 indicating a monoclonal population. Sequences comprising at least 0.1% of tumour T-cell templates but absent from matched non-adjacent lung were defined as tumour-associated clones and were identified via log10 scatter plots. Two-group comparisons used Student's t-tests, stages used ANOVA, and relationships used linear regression, analysed in GraphPad Prism7 and R. This is the immuneACCESS table as TCRdb keeps it, with only in-frame sequences that have V and J called. A part of the clones is gone; compared with another copy, unresolved V genes explain less than half, and the rest is unexplained. V, J and clone size were drawn from that table, and D and trimming were deduced from the DNA. The sample has roughly 740 clones on record, 72% of them singletons. The ten largest clonotypes hold about 15% of the sample.

On this clone itself: The antigen it recognizes is unknown. Base qualities are not provided; no much larger clone lies one nucleotide away.

The CDR3 goes from the cysteine to the phenylalanine over 15 residues. The read is trimmed to its CDR3 DNA, 45 bases read in frame from base 1. Normal lung samples came from the same patient and consisted of non-adjacent lung tissue collected as far from the tumour as possible, at a distance of at least 3 cm. Genomic DNA was isolated with the QIAamp DNA kit from frozen aliquots of single-cell suspensions that had not been sorted. Tissues arrived within 2 hours of resection and were immediately processed into single-cell suspensions. Tissue was broken up mechanically, digested enzymatically with DNase I, collagenase I and hyaluronidase for roughly 32 minutes at 37 degrees C, and then filtered and RBC-lysed.

This chain is built from TRBV12-2 and TRBJ2-7; the table's D call, TRBD1, has no DNA check behind it. TRBV12-2 is designated a pseudogene. This receptor was obtained from a human donor with non-small cell lung cancer. Sequencing was performed on non-adjacent lung tissue. For the CDR3, the sequence is CASRLNDSFIYEQYF. The DNA is TGTGCAAGTCGCCTTAACGACAGTTTCATCTACGAGCAGTACTTC.